Below are 11 T cell receptor beta chains sequenced from a single sample in a study of blood T cells in healthy people across ages. A second PCR, run for roughly 7 to 11 cycles, used a sample-barcoded 5' primer plus a J-beta primer mix. TCRdb reprocessed the 5' RACE reads via MiXCR and lists one record per CDR3 protein. The sample lists hundreds of thousands of distinct CDR3 sequences, 20% to 25% occurring once. Sequencing input: blood. These receptors originate from a man aged 70-80 years in good health.

This sequence joins TRBV25-1 and TRBJ1-5; TRBD1 is a possible D gene (6 bases). In germline, CDR1 is MGHDK, CDR2 SYGVNS. The CDR3 spans 14 residues. Trimming took off 5 bases at V and 4 bases at J, with 12 bases between the two ends. In DNA, the CDR3 is TGTGCCAGCAGTAGCGGACAGATAAATCAGCCCCAGCATTTT. Its protein is CASSSGQINQPQHF.

This clonotype was counted between two and nine times. The chain uses TRBV18 and TRBJ2-7, with 9 bases fitting TRBD2. Looked up from germline, CDR1 is KGHSH and CDR2 is LQKENI. This CDR3 comprises 14 residues. V lost 6 bases and J lost 3; bases outside the gene matches: 6. The CDR3 loop is CASSQQTSGYEQYF. As DNA, the CDR3 is TGTGCCAGCTCTCAGCAGACTAGCGGCTACGAGCAGTACTTC.

The rearrangement joins TRBV24-1 to TRBJ2-3, with D tentatively TRBD2 (5 bases). Germline-derived CDR1 and CDR2 are KGHDR and SFDVKD. The CDR3 covers 15 residues. Trimming shortened V by 4 bases and J by 2 bases, and 12 bases separated the two germline ends. The CDR3 protein is CATSDPADPTDTQYF. The CDR3 DNA sequence: TGTGCCACCAGTGACCCAGCGGATCCCACAGATACGCAGTATTTT.

This clonotype was recorded a few times. This chain links TRBV7-2 with TRBJ1-1; 8 bases are a match to TRBD1. The J segment lost 3 bases and the V segment lost 1 base, leaving 10 bases of the junction unmatched. Germline assignment: CDR1 SGHTA and CDR2 FQGNSA. CDR3 length: 17 amino acids. Written as DNA, the CDR3 is TGTGCCAGCAGCTTAGGGAGGGACAGGAAGACGCACACTGAAGCTTTCTTT. This sequence encodes CASSLGRDRKTHTEAFF.

This clonotype occurred once. The chain links TRBV28 to TRBJ1-6; D call uncertain. This CDR3 has 14 residues. The germline CDR1 and CDR2 sequences are MDHEN and SYDVKM. V was pared by 5 bases and J by 7 bases, with 12 bases between. The CDR3 coding sequence is TGTGCCAGCAGTCCACGGGGAGGGAATTCACCCCTCCACTTT. It is translated as CASSPRGGNSPLHF.

The chain has TRBV11-2 and TRBJ2-5; D might be TRBD2 (7 bases). The end of the DNA is better explained by TRBJ2-1, so the J call may be wrong. Germline V CDR1 and CDR2: SGHAT, FQNNGV. The CDR3 loop spans 18 amino acids. For the CDR3, the DNA is TGTGCCAGCAGTTCTTGGGGGGGCCTAGCGGAGATCACAATTGAGCAGTTCTTC. Encoded protein: CASSSWGGLAEITIEQFF.

The chain couples TRBV6-5 to TRBJ1-4, with no clear D. CDR3 length equals 13 residues. Germline loops: CDR1 MNHEY, CDR2 SVGAGI. Trimming removed 2 bases at V and 5 bases at J, with 6 bases between. Written as DNA, the CDR3 is TGTGCCAGCAGTTACATAGGGAATGAAAAACTGTTTTTT. It encodes CASSYIGNEKLFF.

This clonotype was counted ten times or more. The genes are TRBV7-9 and TRBJ2-5; weak D call: TRBD1 (6 bases). Germline V gene lookup returns CDR1 SEHNR and CDR2 FQNEAQ (reference sequence). V lost 3 bases, J lost 4 bases, and 12 bases lay in between. CDR3 length: 14 residues. Here the CDR3 reads CASSLQGPPETQYF. DNA of the CDR3: TGTGCCAGCAGCTTGCAGGGGCCCCCAGAGACCCAGTACTTC.

The chain carries TRBV9 and TRBJ2-7; TRBD2 matches 9 bases. Germline trimming cut 0 bases from V and 6 bases from J; bases unmatched to any gene: 4. This CDR3 contains 14 residues. The V gene's germline CDR1 is SGDLS and CDR2 YYNGEE. CDR3 sequence: CASSVDSGGIEQYF. In DNA form, the CDR3 reads TGTGCCAGCAGCGTAGACAGCGGGGGGATCGAGCAGTACTTC.

This clonotype was detected only a few times. This chain uses TRBV12-5 with TRBJ2-2, with 11 bases matching TRBD2. J gave up 7 bases and V 3 bases, and 10 bases lay outside the gene matches. Germline V gene data show CDR1 as LGHNT and CDR2 as FRNRAP. This CDR3 has 17 residues. CDR3 residues: CASGFPTSGSFGGELFF. The CDR3 DNA reads TGTGCTAGTGGTTTCCCCACTAGCGGGAGTTTCGGCGGGGAGCTGTTTTTT.

This sequence joins TRBV29-1 and TRBJ2-5, with 8 bases that match TRBD2. CDR1 and CDR2 from the germline V gene are SQVTM and ANQGSEA. V gave up 7 bases and J gave up 5 bases; unmatched junction bases: 15. There are 15 residues in the CDR3. CDR3 region: CSATRPGGSSETQYF. The DNA of the CDR3 is TGCAGCGCAACTAGGCCGGGAGGGTCTTCGGAGACCCAGTACTTC.